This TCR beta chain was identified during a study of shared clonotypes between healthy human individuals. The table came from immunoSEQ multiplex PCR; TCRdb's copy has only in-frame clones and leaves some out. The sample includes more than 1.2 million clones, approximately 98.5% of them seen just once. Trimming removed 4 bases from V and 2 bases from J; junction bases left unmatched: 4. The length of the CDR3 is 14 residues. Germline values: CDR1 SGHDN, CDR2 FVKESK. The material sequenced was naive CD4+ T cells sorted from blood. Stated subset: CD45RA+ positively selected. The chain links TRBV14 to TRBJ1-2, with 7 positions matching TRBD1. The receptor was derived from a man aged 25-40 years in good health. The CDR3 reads CASSPRGANYGYTF. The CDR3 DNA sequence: TGTGCCAGCAGCCCCAGGGGGGCGAACTATGGCTACACCTTC.